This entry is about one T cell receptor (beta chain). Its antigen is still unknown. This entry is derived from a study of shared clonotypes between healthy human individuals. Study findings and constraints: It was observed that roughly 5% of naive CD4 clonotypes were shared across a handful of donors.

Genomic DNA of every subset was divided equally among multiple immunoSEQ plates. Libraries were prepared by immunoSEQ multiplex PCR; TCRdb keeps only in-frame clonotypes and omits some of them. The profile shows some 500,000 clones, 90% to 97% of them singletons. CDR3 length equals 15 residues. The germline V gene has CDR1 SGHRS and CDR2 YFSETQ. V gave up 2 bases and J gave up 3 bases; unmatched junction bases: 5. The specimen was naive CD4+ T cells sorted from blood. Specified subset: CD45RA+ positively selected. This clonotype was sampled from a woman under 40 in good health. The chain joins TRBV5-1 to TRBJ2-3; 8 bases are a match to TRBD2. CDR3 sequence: CASSLRTSITDTQYF. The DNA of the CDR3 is TGCGCCAGCAGCTTAAGGACTAGCATTACAGATACGCAGTATTTT.